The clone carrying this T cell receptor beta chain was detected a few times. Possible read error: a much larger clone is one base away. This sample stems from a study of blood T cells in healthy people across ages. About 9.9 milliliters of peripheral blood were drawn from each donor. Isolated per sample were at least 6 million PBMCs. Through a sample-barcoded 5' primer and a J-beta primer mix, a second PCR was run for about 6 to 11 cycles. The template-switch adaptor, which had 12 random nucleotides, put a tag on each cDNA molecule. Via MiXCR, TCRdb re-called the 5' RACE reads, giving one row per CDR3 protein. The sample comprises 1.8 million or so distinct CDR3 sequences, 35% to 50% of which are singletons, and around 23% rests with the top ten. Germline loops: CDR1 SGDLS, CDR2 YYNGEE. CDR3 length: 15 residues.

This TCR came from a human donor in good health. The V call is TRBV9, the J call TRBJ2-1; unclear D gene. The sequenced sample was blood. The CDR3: CASGVTESSYNEQFF. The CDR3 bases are TGTGCCAGCGGCGTAACAGAGAGCTCCTACAATGAGCAGTTCTTC.